This TCR beta chain was sequenced for a study of CD8 T cells in Susac syndrome. Germline lookup yields CDR1 GTSNPN and CDR2 SVGIG (reference sequence). This CDR3 has 16 amino acids. Trimming left V 6 bases short and J 5 bases short, with 25 bases between. RNA was extracted with the RNeasy kit, and a quantity of roughly 0.5 to 1 ug was reverse transcribed using random hexamers. Each CDR3 protein is one row after TCRdb ran MiXCR on the immunoSEQ multiplex PCR reads. The repertoire has some 190,000 distinct CDR3 sequences, approximately 94% of them found once; the top ten carry approximately 0.1%. The sequence was collected from a human donor with multiple sclerosis. The sequenced sample consisted of CD4+ T cells from PBMCs. The chain joins TRBV30 to TRBJ1-1; possible D gene TRBD1, 5 bases. The chain's CDR3 is CACGRRAGTGGTEAFF. The CDR3 DNA sequence: TGTGCCTGCGGCCGCCGGGCGGGCACCGGGGGGACTGAAGCTTTCTTT.